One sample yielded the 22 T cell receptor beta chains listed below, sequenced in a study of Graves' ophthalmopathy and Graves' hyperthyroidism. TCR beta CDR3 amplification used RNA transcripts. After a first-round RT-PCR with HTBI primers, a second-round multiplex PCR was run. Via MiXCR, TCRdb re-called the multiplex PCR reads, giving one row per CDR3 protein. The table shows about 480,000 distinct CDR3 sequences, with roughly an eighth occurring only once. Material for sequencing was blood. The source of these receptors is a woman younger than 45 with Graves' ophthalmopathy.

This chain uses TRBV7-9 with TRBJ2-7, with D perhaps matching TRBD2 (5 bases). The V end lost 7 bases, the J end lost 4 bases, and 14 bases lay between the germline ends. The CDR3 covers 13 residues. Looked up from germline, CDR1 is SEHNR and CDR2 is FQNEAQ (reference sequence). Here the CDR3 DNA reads TGTGCCAGCACCAACGTTCGGGGTTACGAGCAGTACTTC. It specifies CASTNVRGYEQYF.

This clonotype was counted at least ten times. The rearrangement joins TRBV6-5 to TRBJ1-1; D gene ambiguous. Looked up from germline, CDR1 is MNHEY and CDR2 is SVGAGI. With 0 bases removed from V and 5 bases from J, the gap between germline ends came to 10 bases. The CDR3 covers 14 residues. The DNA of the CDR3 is TGTGCCAGCAGTTACTCACCCGCGAGGACTGAAGCTTTCTTT. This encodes CASSYSPARTEAFF.

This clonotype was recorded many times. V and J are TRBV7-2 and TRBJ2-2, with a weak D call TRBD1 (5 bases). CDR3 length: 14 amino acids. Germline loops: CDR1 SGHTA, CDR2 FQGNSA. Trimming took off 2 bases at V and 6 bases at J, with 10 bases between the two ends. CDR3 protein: CASSLSGMPGELFF. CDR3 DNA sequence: TGTGCCAGCAGCTTATCAGGGATGCCCGGGGAGCTGTTTTTT.

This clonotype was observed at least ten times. CDR3 protein: CASRPGPYNQPQHF. As DNA, the CDR3 is TGTGCCAGCAGGCCCGGGCCCTATAATCAGCCCCAGCATTTT. The chain joins TRBV2 to TRBJ1-5; D is unclear. This CDR3 spans 14 amino acids. V dropped 6 bases and J dropped 4 bases, with 13 bases sitting between them. The V gene's germline CDR1 is SNHLY and CDR2 FYNNEI.

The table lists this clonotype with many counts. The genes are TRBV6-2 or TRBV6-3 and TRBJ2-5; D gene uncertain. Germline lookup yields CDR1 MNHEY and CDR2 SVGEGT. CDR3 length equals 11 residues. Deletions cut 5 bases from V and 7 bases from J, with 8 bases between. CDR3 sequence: CASSTPVTQYF. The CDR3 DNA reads TGTGCCAGCAGTACACCGGTGACCCAGTACTTC.

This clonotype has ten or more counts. As DNA, the CDR3 is TGCAGTGCTAGAGAGGCCGAAAGCGGGTTCTACTACGAGCAGTACTTC. Encoded protein: CSAREAESGFYYEQYF. V is TRBV20-1 and J is TRBJ2-7; TRBD2 is a possible D gene (6 bases). The CDR3 runs to 16 residues. The V end lost 0 bases, the J end lost 3 bases, and 18 bases lay between the germline ends. The germline gives CDR1 DFQATT, CDR2 SNEGSKA (reference sequence).

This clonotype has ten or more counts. The CDR3 DNA is TGTGCCAGCAGTACGGACAGCCGGAGGGGCAATCAGCCCCAGCATTTT. This sequence encodes CASSTDSRRGNQPQHF. J is TRBJ1-5 and V is TRBV6-1, with a weak D call TRBD1 (6 bases). CDR1 is MNHNS and CDR2 is SASEGT in the germline V gene. V was shortened by 5 bases and J by 2 bases, with 16 bases between the two germline ends. This CDR3 region has 16 residues.

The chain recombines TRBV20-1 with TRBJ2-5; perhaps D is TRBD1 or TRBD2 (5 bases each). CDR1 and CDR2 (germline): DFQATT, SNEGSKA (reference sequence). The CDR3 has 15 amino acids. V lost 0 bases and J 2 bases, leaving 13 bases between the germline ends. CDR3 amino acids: CSARDGTWGQETQYF. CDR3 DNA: TGCAGTGCTAGAGATGGAACCTGGGGGCAAGAGACCCAGTACTTC.

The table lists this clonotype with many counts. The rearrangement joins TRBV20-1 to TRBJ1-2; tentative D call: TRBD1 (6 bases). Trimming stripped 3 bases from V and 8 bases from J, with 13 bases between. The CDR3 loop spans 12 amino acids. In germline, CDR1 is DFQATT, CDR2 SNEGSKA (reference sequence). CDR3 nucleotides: TGCAGTGCTAGTTCCAGGGGCTCCGGCTACACCTTC. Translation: CSASSRGSGYTF.

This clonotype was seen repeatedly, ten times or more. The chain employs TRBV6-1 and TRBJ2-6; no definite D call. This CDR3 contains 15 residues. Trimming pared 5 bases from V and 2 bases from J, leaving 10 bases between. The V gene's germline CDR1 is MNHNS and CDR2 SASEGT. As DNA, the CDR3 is TGTGCCAGCAGTCAGACCTTAACTGGGGCCAACGTCCTGACTTTC. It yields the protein CASSQTLTGANVLTF.

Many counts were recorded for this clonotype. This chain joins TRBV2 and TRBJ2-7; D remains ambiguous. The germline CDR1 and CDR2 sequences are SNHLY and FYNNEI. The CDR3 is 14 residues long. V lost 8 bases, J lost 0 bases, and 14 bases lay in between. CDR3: CASVREISSYEQYF. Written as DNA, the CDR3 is TGTGCCAGCGTGAGAGAGATCAGCTCCTACGAGCAGTACTTC.

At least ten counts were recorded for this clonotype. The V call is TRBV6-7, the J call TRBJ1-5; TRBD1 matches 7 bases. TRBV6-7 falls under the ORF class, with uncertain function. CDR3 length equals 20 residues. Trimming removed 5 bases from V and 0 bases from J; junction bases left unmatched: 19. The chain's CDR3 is CASSLTGDSSTPFSNQPQHF. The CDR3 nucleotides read TGTGCCAGCAGTCTCACAGGGGACAGCTCTACCCCTTTTAGCAATCAGCCCCAGCATTTT.

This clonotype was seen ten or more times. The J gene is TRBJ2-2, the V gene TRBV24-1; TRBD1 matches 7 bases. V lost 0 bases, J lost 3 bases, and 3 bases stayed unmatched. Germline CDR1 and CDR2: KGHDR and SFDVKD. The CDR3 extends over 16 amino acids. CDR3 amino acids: CATSDLTGVHTGELFF. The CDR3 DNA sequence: TGTGCCACCAGTGATTTGACAGGGGTGCACACCGGGGAGCTGTTTTTT.

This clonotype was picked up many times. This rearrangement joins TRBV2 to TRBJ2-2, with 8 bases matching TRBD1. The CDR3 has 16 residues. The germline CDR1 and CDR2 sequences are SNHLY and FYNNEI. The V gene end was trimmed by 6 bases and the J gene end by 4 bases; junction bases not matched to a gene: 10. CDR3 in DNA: TGTGCCAGCAGCGGCAGGGGGCCGGCGAGCACCGGGGAGCTGTTTTTT. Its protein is CASSGRGPASTGELFF.

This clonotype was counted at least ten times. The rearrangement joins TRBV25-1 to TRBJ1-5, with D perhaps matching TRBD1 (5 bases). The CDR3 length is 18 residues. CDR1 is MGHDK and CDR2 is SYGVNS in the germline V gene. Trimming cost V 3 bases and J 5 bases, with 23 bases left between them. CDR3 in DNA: TGTGCCAGCAGTGATAGCGGGGGAGCGTCGGTAGTAGATCAGCCCCAGCATTTT. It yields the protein CASSDSGGASVVDQPQHF.

The CDR3 coding sequence is TGTGCCTGGAGGCTCACGGGGTCGAACACTGAAGCTTTCTTT. This sequence encodes CAWRLTGSNTEAFF. The V and J genes are TRBV30 and TRBJ1-1; D is ambiguous. The germline V gene has CDR1 GTSNPN and CDR2 SVGIG (reference sequence). The ends were cut back, 3 bases at V and 1 base at J, with 12 bases in the middle. The CDR3 spans 14 residues.

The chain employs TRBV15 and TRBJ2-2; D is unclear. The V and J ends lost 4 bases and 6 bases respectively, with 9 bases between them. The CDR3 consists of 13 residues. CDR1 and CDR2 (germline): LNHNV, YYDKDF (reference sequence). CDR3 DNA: TGTGCCACCAGCATATTGAGCCCCGGGGAGCTGTTTTTT. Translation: CATSILSPGELFF.

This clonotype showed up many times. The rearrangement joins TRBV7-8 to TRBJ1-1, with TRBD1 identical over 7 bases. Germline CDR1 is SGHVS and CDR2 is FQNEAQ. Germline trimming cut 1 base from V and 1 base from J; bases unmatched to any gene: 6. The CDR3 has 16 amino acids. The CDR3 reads CASSLVYYRGNTEAFF. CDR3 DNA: TGTGCCAGCAGCTTAGTATACTACAGGGGGAACACTGAAGCTTTCTTT.

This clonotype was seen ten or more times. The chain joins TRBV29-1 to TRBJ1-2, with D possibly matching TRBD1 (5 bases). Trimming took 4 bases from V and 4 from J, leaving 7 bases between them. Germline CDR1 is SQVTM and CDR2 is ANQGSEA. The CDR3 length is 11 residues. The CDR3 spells CSVGGSYGYTF. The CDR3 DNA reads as TGCAGCGTTGGGGGCTCCTATGGCTACACCTTC.

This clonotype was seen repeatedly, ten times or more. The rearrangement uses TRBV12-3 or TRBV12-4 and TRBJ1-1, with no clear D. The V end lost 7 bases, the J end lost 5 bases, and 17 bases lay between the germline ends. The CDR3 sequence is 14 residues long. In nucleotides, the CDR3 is TGTGCCAGCAAAATCGCCCGGGCGGGAACTGAAGCTTTCTTT. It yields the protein CASKIARAGTEAFF.

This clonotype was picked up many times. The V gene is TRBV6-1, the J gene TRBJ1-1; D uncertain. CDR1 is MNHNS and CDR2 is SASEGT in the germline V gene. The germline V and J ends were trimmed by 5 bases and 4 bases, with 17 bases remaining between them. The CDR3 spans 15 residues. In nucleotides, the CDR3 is TGTGCCAGCAGTCCCTCCCCACCAAGTTTCACTGAAGCTTTCTTT. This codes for CASSPSPPSFTEAFF.

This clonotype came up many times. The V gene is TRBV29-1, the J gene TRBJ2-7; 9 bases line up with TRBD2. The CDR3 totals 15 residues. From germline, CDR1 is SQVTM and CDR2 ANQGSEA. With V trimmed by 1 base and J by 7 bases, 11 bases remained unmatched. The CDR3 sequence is CSVEGGGGASEEQYF. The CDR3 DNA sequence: TGCAGCGTTGAAGGGGGCGGGGGGGCCTCAGAAGAGCAGTACTTC.